This T cell receptor beta chain appears in the sequencing data of a study of OX40 agonist ivuxolimab in advanced cancers. About the research overall: Age averaged about 62 years (range roughly 20 to 90), and 82.7% were male.

The CDR3 runs 15 residues. Produced via immunoSEQ multiplex PCR; TCRdb's table is partial and in-frame only. The table records 25,000 to 30,000 clones, around 86% of them present only once. This clone was seen only once. Its cognate antigen is unknown. Study-wide results and caveats: The investigators did not determine what antigen specificity the expanded peripheral T cells had.

This sequence was found in an adult with an advanced solid tumor such as melanoma, head and neck, liver or kidney cancer. The chain combines TRBV21-1 with TRBJ2-7; TRBD2 is the table's D call and was not checked against the DNA. TRBV21-1 is deemed a pseudogene. The source was CD4+ or CD8+ T cells sorted from blood, collected in a trial of the OX40 agonist ivuxolimab. The CDR3 sequence: CASTPRGGSTYEQYF. The CDR3 nucleotides read TGTGCCAGCACTCCACGGGGCGGGAGCACCTACGAGCAGTACTTC.